This T cell receptor beta chain comes out of a study of a mutant IDH1 vaccine in newly diagnosed glioma. Background on the study: Patients previously underwent radiotherapy, temozolomide, or both, and most underwent both.

Time point given: baseline, week 1 (first vaccination visit). Treatment specified: pre-vaccination baseline after standard-of-care therapy. Some clones are missing from TCRdb's copy, which holds only in-frame ones; the method was immunoSEQ multiplex PCR. The sample has about 50,000 clones, 86% seen once. Germline loops: CDR1 SGHTA, CDR2 FQGNSA. The CDR3 length is 15 residues. Trimming left V 3 bases short and J 7 bases short, with 15 bases between. The origin of this receptor is a man aged 40-55 years with glioma. The chain recombines TRBV7-2 with TRBJ2-2, with D perhaps TRBD1 (6 bases). The sample was PBMCs, taken from a glioma patient treated with radiotherapy, temozolomide or both. Here the CDR3 reads CASSFQGFTDGELFF. CDR3 sequence (DNA): TGTGCCAGCAGCTTTCAGGGGTTTACAGACGGGGAGCTGTTTTTT. Using reference TRBV7-2 and TRBJ2-2 for the parts outside the CDR3, the full variable domain is GAGVSQSPSNKVTEKGKDVELRCDPISGHTALYWYRQSLGQGLEFLIYFQGNSAPDKSGLPSDRFSAERTGGSVSTLTIQRTQQEDSAVYLCASSFQGFTDGELFFGEGSRLTVL.